This TCR beta chain was sequenced in a study of blood T cell repertoires in COVID-19. Study in general: Samples taken during acute and convalescent COVID-19 were collected in the United States, Italy and Spain.

Assay: immunoSEQ multiplex PCR; the TCRdb copy retains only in-frame clones and omits some. The sample includes some 270,000 clones, 80% to 85% of them seen just once. The trim removed 7 bases at V and 5 bases at J, leaving 12 bases unmatched. This CDR3 is built from 15 residues. Germline assignment: CDR1 MNHEY and CDR2 SVGAGI. Participant age was about 18 to 100 years, and participants resided in approximately 24 US areas. Cohort 3 donors were reported recovered after two negative PCRs, clearance, or symptom resolution. V is TRBV6-5 and J is TRBJ2-3; 7 bases fit TRBD2. The receptor was isolated from a man in his fifties who had recovered from COVID-19. Sequencing input: PBMCs or T cells enriched from blood (not recorded which). DNA of the CDR3: TGTGCCAGCAAGAAAGCGGGAAGGTCCCTAGATACGCAGTATTTT. Translation gives CASKKAGRSLDTQYF.